The entry below gives a single T cell receptor (beta chain) sequence along with its context. The target antigen is unknown. The data were obtained in a study of beta chain features in type 1 diabetes. Study-level points and caveats: Amplification by PCR could prefer shorter templates, with the same effect in patients and controls. Compared with healthy donors, patients appeared to share more similar naive, central memory and regulatory TCRB repertoires.

CDR3 length: 14 residues. In germline, CDR1 is SGHAT, CDR2 FQNNGV. V was clipped by 5 bases and J by 3 bases; unmatched bases: 6. All of the isolated RNA was reverse transcribed, so expressed TCRB transcripts were sequenced. Data came from immunoSEQ multiplex PCR; TCRdb stores just in-frame clones and leaves some out. This sample has some 150,000 clones; approximately 9.8% occur once, and the top ten carry 0.55% to 0.75%. Staining for CD45RO/CCR7/CD25/CD127/CD95/CD27 allowed sorting of CD4+ naive, central memory, regulatory and stem cell-like memory cells. The receptor's source is a woman in her 40s in good health. V usage is TRBV11-2 and J usage is TRBJ2-7; 8 bases line up with TRBD1. Material: central memory CD4+ T cells from blood. The CDR3 spells CASSPGQAFYEQYF. The DNA for the CDR3 is TGTGCCAGCAGCCCGGGACAGGCTTTCTACGAGCAGTACTTC.